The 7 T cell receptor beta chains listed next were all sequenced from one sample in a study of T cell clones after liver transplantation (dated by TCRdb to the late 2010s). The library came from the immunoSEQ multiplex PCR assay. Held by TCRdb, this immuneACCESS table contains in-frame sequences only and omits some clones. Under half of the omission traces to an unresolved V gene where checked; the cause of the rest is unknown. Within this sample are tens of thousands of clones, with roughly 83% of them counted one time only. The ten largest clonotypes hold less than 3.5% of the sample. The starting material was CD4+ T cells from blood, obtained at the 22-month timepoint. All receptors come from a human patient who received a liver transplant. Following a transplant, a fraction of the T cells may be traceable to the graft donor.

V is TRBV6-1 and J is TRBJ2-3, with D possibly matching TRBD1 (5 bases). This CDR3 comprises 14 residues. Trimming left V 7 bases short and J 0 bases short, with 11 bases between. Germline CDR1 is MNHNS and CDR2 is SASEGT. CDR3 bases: TGTGCCAGCATCCCAGGGTTTAGCACAGATACGCAGTATTTT. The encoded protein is CASIPGFSTDTQYF.

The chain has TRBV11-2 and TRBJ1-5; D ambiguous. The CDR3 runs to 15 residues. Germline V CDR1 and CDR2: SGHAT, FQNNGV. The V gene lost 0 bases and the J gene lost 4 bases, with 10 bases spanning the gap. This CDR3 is CASSLDPAINQPQHF. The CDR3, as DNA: TGTGCCAGCAGCTTAGATCCGGCGATAAATCAGCCCCAGCATTTT.

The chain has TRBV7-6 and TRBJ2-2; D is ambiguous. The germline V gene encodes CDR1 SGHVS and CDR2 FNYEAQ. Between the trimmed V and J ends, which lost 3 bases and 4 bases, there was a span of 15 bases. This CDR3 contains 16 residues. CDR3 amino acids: CASSLMRQWSTGELFF. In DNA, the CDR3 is TGTGCCAGCAGCTTGATGAGACAATGGAGCACCGGGGAGCTGTTTTTT.

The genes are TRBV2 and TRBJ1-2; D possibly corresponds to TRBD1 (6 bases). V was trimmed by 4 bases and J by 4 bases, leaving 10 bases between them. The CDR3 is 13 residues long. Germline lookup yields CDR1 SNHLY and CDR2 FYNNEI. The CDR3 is CASSAGQLYGYTF. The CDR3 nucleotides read TGTGCCAGCAGTGCGGGACAACTCTATGGCTACACCTTC.

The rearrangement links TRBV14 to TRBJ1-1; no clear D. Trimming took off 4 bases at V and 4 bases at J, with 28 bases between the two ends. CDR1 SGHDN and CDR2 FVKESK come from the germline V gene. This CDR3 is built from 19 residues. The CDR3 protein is CASSRSSLLTPRGSTEAFF. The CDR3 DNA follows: TGTGCCAGCAGCCGATCCAGTCTCTTGACACCCCGGGGAAGCACTGAAGCTTTCTTT.

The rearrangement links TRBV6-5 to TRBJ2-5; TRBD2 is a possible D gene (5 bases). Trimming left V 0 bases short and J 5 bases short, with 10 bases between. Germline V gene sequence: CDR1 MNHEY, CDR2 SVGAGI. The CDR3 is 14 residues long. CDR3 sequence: CASSYSRGGETQYF. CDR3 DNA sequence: TGTGCCAGCAGTTACTCCCGCGGCGGGGAGACCCAGTACTTC.

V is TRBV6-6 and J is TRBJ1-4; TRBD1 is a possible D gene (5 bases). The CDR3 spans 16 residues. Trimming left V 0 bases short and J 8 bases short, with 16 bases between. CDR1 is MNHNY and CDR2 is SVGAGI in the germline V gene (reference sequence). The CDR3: CASSYSRSGGEEKLFF. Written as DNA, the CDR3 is TGTGCCAGCAGTTACTCCAGGAGTGGAGGGGAGGAAAAACTGTTTTTT.